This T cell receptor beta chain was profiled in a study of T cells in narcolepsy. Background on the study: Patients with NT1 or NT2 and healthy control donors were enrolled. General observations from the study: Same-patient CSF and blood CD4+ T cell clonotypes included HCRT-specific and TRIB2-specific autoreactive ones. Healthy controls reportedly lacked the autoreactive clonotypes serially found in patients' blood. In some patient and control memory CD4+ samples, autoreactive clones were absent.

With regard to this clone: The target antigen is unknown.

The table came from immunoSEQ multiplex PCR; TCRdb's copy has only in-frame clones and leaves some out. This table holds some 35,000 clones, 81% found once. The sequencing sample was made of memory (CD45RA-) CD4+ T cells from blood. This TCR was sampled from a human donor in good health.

The CDR3 protein is CASSLGLAGNTDTQYF. The CDR3 DNA is TGTGCCAGCAGCTTGGGACTAGCGGGAAACACAGATACGCAGTATTTT. The gene calls are TRBV7-9 and TRBJ2-3, with TRBD2 matching 13 bases. Trimming cost V 3 bases and J 2 bases; bases outside gene matches: 2. This CDR3 has 16 amino acids. In germline, CDR1 is SEHNR, CDR2 FQNEAQ (reference sequence).